The clone carrying this T cell receptor (beta chain) came up once. This sample is drawn from a study of blood T cell repertoires in COVID-19. Across the study: Some COVID-19 samples were acute and others convalescent; all came from the United States, Italy and Spain. PBMCs, B-cell-depleted T cells, or T cells provided the cDNA or gDNA that made up the material.

As originally analysed: From reference gene primer amplification, estimates of nucleated cell counts were derived. The assay was immunoSEQ multiplex PCR, and TCRdb's table has in-frame clones only and misses some. Clone size and the V and J calls come from that table; the DNA yielded D and trimming. The data show fewer than 200,000 clones, under 85% seen once. This CDR3 contains 14 residues. Germline V gene lookup returns CDR1 SGHDN and CDR2 FVKESK. Trimming removed 4 bases from V and 5 bases from J; junction bases left unmatched: 4. This sequence joins TRBV14 and TRBJ2-1; TRBD2 aligns across 8 bases. The sequence derives from a woman older than 75 with acute or convalescent COVID-19. The sequencing sample was made of peripheral blood. The CDR3 DNA follows: TGTGCCAGCAGCCGACTAGCGTACAACAATGAGCAGTTCTTC. As protein: CASSRLAYNNEQFF.